These T cell receptor beta chains were read from a single sample in a study of T cells in localized non-small cell lung cancer. Sequenced by immunoSEQ multiplex PCR; TCRdb stores in-frame clones only, minus some. Of roughly 30,000 clones in the sample, about nine tenths are singletons; the top ten hold 4.2%. The sequenced sample was peripheral blood, obtained before any cancer treatment. The receptors were sampled from a woman aged 40 to 75 with stage I lung adenocarcinoma. Both conserved end residues are part of each CDR3. The D gene is left open where the match is weak. Clone size appears in some rows only: once, few, many, or a class for an expanded clone.

CDR3nt: TGTGCCAGCAGCGTACAGGGGGTTAGTGAAAAACTGTTTTTT
CDR3aa: CASSVQGVSEKLFF
d_gene: TRBD1
abundance: NA
v_gene: TRBV2
j_gene: TRBJ1-4

CDR3nt: TGTGCCATCAGTGACCGGGACAGGGGCACTACTAACTATGGCTACACCTTC
CDR3aa: CAISDRDRGTTNYGYTF
d_gene: TRBD1
abundance: NA
v_gene: TRBV10-3
j_gene: TRBJ1-2

CDR3nt: TGTGCCAGTAGTCTGGGGACAGGGGCGAGGGACGAGCAGTACTTC
CDR3aa: CASSLGTGARDEQYF
d_gene: TRBD1
abundance: NA
v_gene: TRBV19
j_gene: TRBJ2-7

CDR3nt: TGTGCCAGCAGCACCCGGACCACTGGAAACACCATATATTTT
CDR3aa: CASSTRTTGNTIYF
d_gene: NA
abundance: NA
v_gene: TRBV9
j_gene: TRBJ1-3

CDR3nt: TGTGCCACCAGCATAGGGGGCGGTGAAAAACTGTTTTTT
CDR3aa: CATSIGGGEKLFF
d_gene: TRBD1
abundance: once
v_gene: TRBV15
j_gene: TRBJ1-4

CDR3nt: TGTGCCAGCTCTTCCGGGATGCAGTTCTTC
CDR3aa: CASSSGMQFF
d_gene: NA
abundance: NA
v_gene: TRBV18
j_gene: TRBJ2-1

CDR3nt: TGTGCCTGGAGTAAACAGGGGACGAACACCGGGGAGCTGTTTTTT
CDR3aa: CAWSKQGTNTGELFF
d_gene: TRBD1
abundance: NA
v_gene: TRBV30
j_gene: TRBJ2-2

CDR3nt: TGCGCCAGCAGCCGTACTACCTCTCAGGGTGGCACTGAAGCTTTCTTT
CDR3aa: CASSRTTSQGGTEAFF
d_gene: NA
abundance: NA
v_gene: TRBV5-1
j_gene: TRBJ1-1

CDR3nt: TGTGCCAGCAGCCTTTTCGGACAGGACACTGAAGCTTTCTTT
CDR3aa: CASSLFGQDTEAFF
d_gene: TRBD1
abundance: once
v_gene: TRBV9
j_gene: TRBJ1-1

CDR3nt: TGTGCCAGCAGTTTGGGACAGGGAAAAGCTTTCTTT
CDR3aa: CASSLGQGKAFF
d_gene: TRBD1
abundance: NA
v_gene: TRBV6-5
j_gene: TRBJ1-1

CDR3nt: TGTGCCAGCAGCGTAGATCCGGGGGGTAGCGCCGGGGAGCTGTTTTTT
CDR3aa: CASSVDPGGSAGELFF
d_gene: TRBD2
abundance: few
v_gene: TRBV9
j_gene: TRBJ2-2

CDR3nt: TGTGCCAGCAGCAGCAGCCGTACACAGGACGAGCAGTACTTC
CDR3aa: CASSSSRTQDEQYF
d_gene: NA
abundance: NA
v_gene: TRBV7-2
j_gene: TRBJ2-7

CDR3nt: TGCGCCAGCAGCTTGGACAGGGGGCACAACTATGGCTACACCTTC
CDR3aa: CASSLDRGHNYGYTF
d_gene: TRBD1
abundance: NA
v_gene: TRBV5-1
j_gene: TRBJ1-2

CDR3nt: TGTGCCACCAGCAGGGGTAGCGGGGCAGGGGTTAAGGTCACTGAAGCTTTCTTT
CDR3aa: CATSRGSGAGVKVTEAFF
d_gene: NA
abundance: NA
v_gene: TRBV15
j_gene: TRBJ1-1

CDR3nt: TGTGCCAGCAGTGTTTTCGGACGGGGCGGGGGGGCCCACGAGCAGTACTTC
CDR3aa: CASSVFGRGGGAHEQYF
d_gene: TRBD2
abundance: NA
v_gene: TRBV13
j_gene: TRBJ2-7

CDR3nt: TGTGCCAGCAGTGAGGGGGACAGGGGTACAGATACGCAGTATTTT
CDR3aa: CASSEGDRGTDTQYF
d_gene: TRBD1
abundance: NA
v_gene: TRBV2
j_gene: TRBJ2-3

CDR3nt: TGTGCCAGCAGCCTAGGGGGGAGCGGCAATGAGCAGTTCTTC
CDR3aa: CASSLGGSGNEQFF
d_gene: NA
abundance: NA
v_gene: TRBV7-8
j_gene: TRBJ2-1

CDR3nt: TGTGCCGGAGGGAGGGCCCCCTACAATGAGCAGTTCTTC
CDR3aa: CAGGRAPYNEQFF
d_gene: TRBD2
abundance: NA
v_gene: TRBV7-9
j_gene: TRBJ2-1

CDR3nt: TGTGCCAGTACCTTTGGGACAGGGGGCTTTGAGCAGTACTTC
CDR3aa: CASTFGTGGFEQYF
d_gene: TRBD1
abundance: NA
v_gene: TRBV19
j_gene: TRBJ2-7

CDR3nt: TGTGCCAGCACCCTGACTCCCGGCGTGGAAAGCTACACCTTC
CDR3aa: CASTLTPGVESYTF
d_gene: NA
abundance: NA
v_gene: TRBV7-3
j_gene: TRBJ1-2

CDR3nt: TGTGCCAGCAGTGGTCAGGGGGTTTGGGATACGCAGTATTTT
CDR3aa: CASSGQGVWDTQYF
d_gene: TRBD1
abundance: NA
v_gene: TRBV2
j_gene: TRBJ2-3

CDR3nt: TGTGCCACCAGCAGAGGTTCAGGGGCCAAACTGTTTTTT
CDR3aa: CATSRGSGAKLFF
d_gene: NA
abundance: NA
v_gene: TRBV15
j_gene: TRBJ1-4

CDR3nt: TGTGCCATCAGTGAGCCAACAGGGGGGTCGTATGAGCAGTACTTC
CDR3aa: CAISEPTGGSYEQYF
d_gene: TRBD1
abundance: NA
v_gene: TRBV10-3
j_gene: TRBJ2-7

CDR3nt: TGTGCCAGCAGCTTGCCCCAGGGGGAAGACTACGAGCAGTACTTC
CDR3aa: CASSLPQGEDYEQYF
d_gene: TRBD1
abundance: NA
v_gene: TRBV7-8
j_gene: TRBJ2-7

CDR3nt: TGTGCCAGCAGCAAGGAAACGGGACAGGGATTCGGGAATTCACCCCTCCACTTT
CDR3aa: CASSKETGQGFGNSPLHF
d_gene: TRBD1
abundance: NA
v_gene: TRBV5-5
j_gene: TRBJ1-6